This TCR beta chain was found in a study of control samples from healthy donors and cancer patients. Germline lookup yields CDR1 MNHEY and CDR2 SMNVEV (reference sequence). CDR3 length equals 16 residues. V shed 1 base, J shed 8 bases, and the junction held 5 bases outside the gene matches. Measured with immunoSEQ multiplex PCR; TCRdb has only the in-frame clones, and not every one. The data contain under 80,000 clones, 94% of them singletons. The origin of this receptor is a woman in her 40s in good health. The chain joins TRBV27 to TRBJ1-6; the match to TRBD1 covers 10 bases. Sequencing used blood. CDR3 DNA: TGTGCCAGCAGTTTATGGACAGGGGGTCTCGATTCACCCCTCCACTTT. It is translated as CASSLWTGGLDSPLHF.